This T cell receptor beta chain was retrieved from a study of PD-L1 blockade in urothelial cancer. Time point reported: pretreatment peripheral blood. Profiling relied on immunoSEQ multiplex PCR, and the TCRdb table lists in-frame clones only, not all of them. The data hold about 63,000 clones, with roughly four fifths observed a single time. Germline V gene sequence: CDR1 MRHNA, CDR2 SNTAGT. The CDR3 extends over 13 amino acids. V was pared by 7 bases and J by 0 bases, with 10 bases between. The chain couples TRBV6-4 to TRBJ2-7; no clear D. The sample consisted of PBMCs, taken around atezolizumab (anti-PD-L1) treatment. This clonotype was sampled from a man between 65 and 85 years old with urothelial cancer. CDR3: CASIFTASYEQYF. For the CDR3, the DNA is TGTGCCAGCATATTTACAGCCTCCTACGAGCAGTACTTC.